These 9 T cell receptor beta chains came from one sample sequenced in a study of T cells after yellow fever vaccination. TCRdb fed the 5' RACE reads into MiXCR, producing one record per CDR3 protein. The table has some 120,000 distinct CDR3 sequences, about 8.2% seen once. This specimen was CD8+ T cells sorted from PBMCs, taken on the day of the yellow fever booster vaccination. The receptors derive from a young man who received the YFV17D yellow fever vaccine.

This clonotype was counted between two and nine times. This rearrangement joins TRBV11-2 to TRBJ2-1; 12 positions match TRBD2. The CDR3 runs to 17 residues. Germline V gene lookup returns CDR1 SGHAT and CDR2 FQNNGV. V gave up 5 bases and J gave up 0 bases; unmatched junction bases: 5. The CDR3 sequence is CASSRGTSGYSYNEQFF. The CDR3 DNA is TGTGCCAGCAGCAGGGGGACTAGCGGGTACTCCTACAATGAGCAGTTCTTC.

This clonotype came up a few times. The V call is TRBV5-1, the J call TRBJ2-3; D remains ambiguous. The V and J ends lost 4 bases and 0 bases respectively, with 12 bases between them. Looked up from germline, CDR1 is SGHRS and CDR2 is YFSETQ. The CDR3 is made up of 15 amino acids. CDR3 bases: TGCGCCAGCAGCCACCTAGGGTCTAGCACAGATACGCAGTATTTT. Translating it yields CASSHLGSSTDTQYF.

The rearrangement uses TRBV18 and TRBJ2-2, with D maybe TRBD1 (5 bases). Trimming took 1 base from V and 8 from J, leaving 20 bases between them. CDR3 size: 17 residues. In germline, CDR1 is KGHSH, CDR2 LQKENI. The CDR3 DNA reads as TGTGCCAGCTCACCACTCGACAGCCAGACCCTTTGGGGGGAGCTGTTTTTT. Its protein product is CASSPLDSQTLWGELFF.

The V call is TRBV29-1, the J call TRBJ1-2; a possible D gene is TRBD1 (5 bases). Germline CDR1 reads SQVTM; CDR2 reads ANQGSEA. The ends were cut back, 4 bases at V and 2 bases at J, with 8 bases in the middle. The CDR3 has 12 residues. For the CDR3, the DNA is TGCAGCGTTGGGGACGGAAACTATGGCTACACCTTC. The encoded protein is CSVGDGNYGYTF. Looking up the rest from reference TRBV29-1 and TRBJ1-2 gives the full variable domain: SAVISQKPSRDICQRGTSLTIQCQVDSQVTMMFWYRQQPGQSLTLIATANQGSEATYESGFVIDKFPISRPNLTFSTLTVSNMSPEDSSIYLCSVGDGNYGYTFGSGTRLTVV.

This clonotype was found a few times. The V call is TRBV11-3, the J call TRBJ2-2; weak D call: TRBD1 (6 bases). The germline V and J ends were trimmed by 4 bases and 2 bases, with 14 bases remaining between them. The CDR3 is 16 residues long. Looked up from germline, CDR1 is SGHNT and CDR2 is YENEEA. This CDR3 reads CASSSNRGFNTGELFF. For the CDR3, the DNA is TGTGCCAGCAGCTCGAATAGGGGGTTCAACACCGGGGAGCTGTTTTTT.

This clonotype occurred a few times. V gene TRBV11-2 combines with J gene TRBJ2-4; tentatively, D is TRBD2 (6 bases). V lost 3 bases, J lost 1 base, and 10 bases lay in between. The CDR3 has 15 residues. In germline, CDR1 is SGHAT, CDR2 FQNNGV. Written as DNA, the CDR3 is TGTGCCAGCAGCTTTGCGGGAAGGGCCAAAAACATTCAGTACTTC. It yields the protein CASSFAGRAKNIQYF.

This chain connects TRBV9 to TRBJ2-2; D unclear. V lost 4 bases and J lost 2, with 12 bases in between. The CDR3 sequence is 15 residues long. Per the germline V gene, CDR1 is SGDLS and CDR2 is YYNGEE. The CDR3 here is CASSPLDGNTGELFF. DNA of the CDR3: TGTGCCAGCAGCCCCCTGGACGGAAACACCGGGGAGCTGTTTTTT.

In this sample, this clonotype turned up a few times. The CDR3 sequence: CASSPRVAGPTDTQYF. The CDR3 nucleotides read TGCGCCAGCAGCCCCCGGGTAGCGGGTCCCACAGATACGCAGTATTTT. V usage is TRBV4-1 and J usage is TRBJ2-3, with TRBD2 matching 7 bases. After removal of 4 bases from V and 2 bases from J, the junction contained 9 bases not matched to a gene. Germline V gives CDR1 MGHRA, CDR2 YSYEKL. The CDR3 has 16 residues.

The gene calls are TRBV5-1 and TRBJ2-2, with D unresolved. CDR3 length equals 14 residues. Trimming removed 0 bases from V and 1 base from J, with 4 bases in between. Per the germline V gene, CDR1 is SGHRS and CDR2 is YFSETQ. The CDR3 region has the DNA TGCGCCAGCAGCTTGGAGGTGAACACCGGGGAGCTGTTTTTT. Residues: CASSLEVNTGELFF.